These 32 T cell receptor beta chains share one sample of origin, sequenced in a study of Tregs in tolerant kidney transplant recipients. Sequencing used immunoSEQ multiplex PCR; TCRdb keeps in-frame clones, though not all of them. The sample comprises 40,000 to 50,000 clones, 89% of which are singletons, and roughly a sixth rests with the top ten. Related graft donors supplied nonmyeloablative bone marrow transplants, and mixed chimerism was transient. The sample here was CD8+ T cells from blood (PBMCs), taken 12 months after the transplant. These receptors were collected from a human patient who received a combined kidney and bone marrow transplant. Some T cells may be the graft donor's.

The chain uses TRBV5-1 and TRBJ1-1; possible D gene TRBD1, 6 bases. The CDR3 contains 17 residues. V lost 0 bases and J 3 bases, leaving 18 bases between the germline ends. CDR1 and CDR2 (germline): SGHRS, YFSETQ. CDR3 region: CASSLGRGGRGDTEAFF. The CDR3 nucleotides read TGCGCCAGCAGCTTGGGGAGGGGGGGGCGCGGGGACACTGAAGCTTTCTTT.

The V call is TRBV10-3, the J call TRBJ2-3; 11 bases are a match to TRBD2. The CDR3 consists of 17 residues. In germline, CDR1 is ENHRY, CDR2 SYGVKD. The trim removed 9 bases at V and 0 bases at J, leaving 11 bases unmatched. The DNA for the CDR3 is TGTGCCATGACTAGCGGGATCGGGGCCCTTAGCACAGATACGCAGTATTTT. The encoded protein is CAMTSGIGALSTDTQYF.

The chain joins TRBV19 to TRBJ2-5, with TRBD2 identical over 7 bases. The J call is uncertain, as TRBJ2-7 better fits the DNA end. Germline V gene sequence: CDR1 LNHDA, CDR2 SQIVND (reference sequence). The CDR3 is 14 residues long. The CDR3 here is CASSGLGPSYEQYF. As DNA, the CDR3 is TGTGCCAGCTCAGGACTAGGGCCCTCCTACGAGCAGTACTTC.

The chain has TRBV9 and TRBJ2-7; D may be TRBD1 (5 bases). The germline V and J ends were trimmed by 4 bases and 6 bases, with 14 bases remaining between them. The CDR3 sequence is 13 residues long. Germline V gene data show CDR1 as SGDLS and CDR2 as YYNGEE. This CDR3 reads CASSPRTSFEQYF. The CDR3 DNA follows: TGTGCCAGCAGCCCTAGGACAAGTTTCGAGCAGTACTTC.

The chain links TRBV11-2 to TRBJ2-5; TRBD2 is a possible D gene (7 bases). The germline V gene encodes CDR1 SGHAT and CDR2 FQNNGV. V shed 1 base and J shed 2 bases, with 14 bases lying between them. The CDR3 sequence is 16 residues long. The CDR3 region is CASSLVAGAWQETQYF. The CDR3 DNA is TGTGCCAGCAGCTTAGTTGCGGGGGCATGGCAAGAGACCCAGTACTTC. The full variable domain, its missing parts supplied by reference TRBV11-2 and TRBJ2-5, is EAGVAQSPRYKIIEKRQSVAFWCNPISGHATLYWYQQILGQGPKLLIQFQNNGVVDDSQLPKDRFSAERLKGVDSTLKIQPAKLEDSAVYLCASSLVAGAWQETQYFGPGTRLLVL.

This chain uses TRBV4-3 with TRBJ2-5; TRBD1 agrees at 7 bases. CDR3 length: 15 residues. Germline lookup yields CDR1 LGHNA and CDR2 YSLEER. With 0 bases clipped from V and 3 bases from J, the junction kept 4 bases outside the gene matches. In DNA form, the CDR3 reads TGCGCCAGCAGCCAAGATGGACAGGTAGAAGAGACCCAGTACTTC. As protein: CASSQDGQVEETQYF.

This rearrangement joins TRBV7-7 to TRBJ2-2, with 8 bases that match TRBD1. In germline, CDR1 is SSHAT, CDR2 FNYEAQ (reference sequence). The V segment lost 2 bases and the J segment 5 bases; nucleotides outside the gene matches: 4. The CDR3 length is 15 residues. For the CDR3, the DNA is TGTGCCAGCAGCTTATTACAGGGGGTTACCGGGGAGCTGTTTTTT. It yields the protein CASSLLQGVTGELFF.

This clone showed up just once. This rearrangement joins TRBV6-5 to TRBJ2-7, with 7 bases aligning to TRBD1. The germline CDR1 and CDR2 sequences are MNHEY and SVGAGI. The length of the CDR3 is 15 residues. V trimming: 0 bases; J trimming: 7 bases; junction bases outside the gene matches: 9. The CDR3: CASSYSTGHLREQYF. The DNA of the CDR3 is TGTGCCAGCAGTTACTCGACAGGGCATCTGAGGGAGCAGTACTTC.

The rearrangement joins TRBV5-5 to TRBJ1-1; the D gene is possibly TRBD1 (6 bases). Per the germline V gene, CDR1 is SGHKS and CDR2 is YYEKEE (reference sequence). Trimming left V 0 bases short and J 2 bases short, with 11 bases between. This CDR3 has 15 amino acids. The CDR3 region is CASSLVGGGNTEAFF. In DNA, the CDR3 is TGTGCCAGCAGCTTGGTTGGGGGCGGAAACACTGAAGCTTTCTTT.

This clone was detected a few times. The chain is built from TRBV7-2 and TRBJ2-7, with TRBD2 matching over 10 bases. The CDR3 has 15 amino acids. With V trimmed by 5 bases and J by 3 bases, 7 bases remained unmatched. Germline V gives CDR1 SGHTA, CDR2 FQGNSA. The CDR3, as DNA: TGTGCCAGCAGCCGTACCGCTAGCGGGAGCTACGAGCAGTACTTC. It encodes CASSRTASGSYEQYF.

This sequence joins TRBV29-1 and TRBJ1-6; 7 nucleotides align to TRBD1. Germline values: CDR1 SQVTM, CDR2 ANQGSEA. V dropped 7 bases and J dropped 9; count of bases not matched to a gene: 6. The CDR3 extends over 12 amino acids. The CDR3 loop is CSAGTEGSPLHF. CDR3 nucleotides: TGCAGCGCCGGGACAGAGGGTTCACCCCTCCACTTT.

The chain has TRBV5-6 and TRBJ2-7; 9 nucleotides line up with TRBD2. The CDR3 loop spans 15 amino acids. J lost 1 base, V lost 4 bases, and 6 bases had no gene match. The germline V gene has CDR1 SGHDT and CDR2 YYEEEE. In DNA, the CDR3 is TGTGCCAGCAGCCAGTTGACTAGCGGATCCTACGAGCAGTACTTC. Its translation: CASSQLTSGSYEQYF.

The chain links TRBV19 to TRBJ1-2, with a possible D match to TRBD1 (6 bases). The ends were cut back, 0 bases at V and 1 base at J, with 12 bases in the middle. The CDR3 extends over 16 amino acids. Germline V gives CDR1 LNHDA, CDR2 SQIVND (reference sequence). The CDR3 here is CASSIDHGTLNYGYTF. CDR3 coding DNA: TGTGCCAGTAGTATAGATCATGGGACACTTAACTATGGCTACACCTTC.

The chain employs TRBV7-6 and TRBJ2-7; D unresolved. Germline V lookup: CDR1 SGHVS, CDR2 FNYEAQ. Deletions cut 1 base from V and 2 bases from J, with 9 bases between. The CDR3 runs 14 residues. CDR3 coding DNA: TGTGCCAGCAGCTTAGGTACGAGAACCTACGAGCAGTACTTC. Its protein is CASSLGTRTYEQYF.

The CDR3 DNA sequence: TGTGCCAGCAGCTTGGGAGCGGGGACAGGGGTTCAGCCCCAGCATTTT. It specifies CASSLGAGTGVQPQHF. The rearrangement links TRBV5-6 to TRBJ1-5; 10 nucleotides match TRBD1. V lost 0 bases, J lost 6 bases, and 6 bases stayed unmatched. Germline assignment: CDR1 SGHDT and CDR2 YYEEEE. CDR3 size: 16 residues. Full variable domain (outside the CDR3, taken from reference TRBV5-6 and TRBJ1-5): DAGVTQSPTHLIKTRGQQVTLRCSPKSGHDTVSWYQQALGQGPQFIFQYYEEEERQRGNFPDRFSGHQFPNYSSELNVNALLLGDSALYLCASSLGAGTGVQPQHFGDGTRLSIL.

The V call is TRBV9, the J call TRBJ2-3; 11 bases match TRBD2. CDR1 SGDLS and CDR2 YYNGEE come from the germline V gene. The J segment lost 0 bases and the V segment lost 4 bases, leaving 10 bases of the junction unmatched. CDR3 length: 18 residues. CDR3: CASSPETSGRWSTDTQYF. CDR3 nucleotide sequence: TGTGCCAGCAGCCCAGAAACTAGCGGGAGATGGAGCACAGATACGCAGTATTTT.

This clone was seen once. The chain combines TRBV6-5 with TRBJ2-1; 12 bases match TRBD2. The CDR3 has 14 amino acids. Germline trimming cut 8 bases from V and 6 bases from J; bases unmatched to any gene: 5. CDR1 and CDR2 from the germline V gene are MNHEY and SVGAGI. CDR3 loop: CASRRLAGVNEQFF. CDR3 DNA: TGTGCCAGCCGGAGACTAGCGGGAGTCAATGAGCAGTTCTTC.

The chain carries TRBV4-2 and TRBJ2-7, with D possibly being TRBD1 (6 bases). The CDR3 contains 17 residues. The V end lost 1 base, the J end lost 1 base, and 17 bases lay between the germline ends. From germline, CDR1 is LGHNA and CDR2 YNFKEQ. The CDR3 loop is CASSQAPTGWTSYEQYF. The CDR3 DNA sequence: TGTGCCAGCAGCCAAGCCCCGACAGGATGGACTTCCTACGAGCAGTACTTC.

This clone occurred once. The chain links TRBV4-3 to TRBJ1-4; 7 bases fit TRBD1. Germline V gives CDR1 LGHNA, CDR2 YSLEER. Losses at the gene ends were 8 bases for V and 7 bases for J; bases not matched to a gene: 7. CDR3 length equals 13 residues. CDR3 amino acids: CASRQGEFEKLFF. The CDR3 nucleotides are TGCGCCAGCCGACAGGGAGAATTTGAAAAACTGTTTTTT.

The chain uses TRBV9 and TRBJ2-7; 10 bases line up with TRBD2. With V trimmed by 0 bases and J by 2 bases, 5 bases remained unmatched. Looked up from germline, CDR1 is SGDLS and CDR2 is YYNGEE. CDR3 size: 16 residues. CDR3 nucleotides: TGTGCCAGCAGCGTAGGAGGGACTAGCGAACCCTACGAGCAGTACTTC. Translated, it gives CASSVGGTSEPYEQYF.

This rearrangement joins TRBV4-3 to TRBJ1-2, with TRBD1 identical over 8 bases. The CDR3 has 15 amino acids. V was pared by 0 bases and J by 6 bases, with 6 bases of the junction left unmatched. Germline V lookup: CDR1 LGHNA, CDR2 YSLEER. The DNA for the CDR3 is TGCGCCAGCAGCCAAGACAGAACAGGGGGAAATGGCTACACCTTC. It encodes CASSQDRTGGNGYTF.

The chain employs TRBV5-4 and TRBJ2-3; a possible D gene is TRBD1 (6 bases). Trimming pared 4 bases from V and 2 bases from J, leaving 8 bases between. This CDR3 is 13 amino acids long. Germline V gene data show CDR1 as SGHNT and CDR2 as YYREEE (reference sequence). The CDR3 coding sequence is TGTGCCAGCAGCCGGACAGTCACAGATACGCAGTATTTT. Residues: CASSRTVTDTQYF.

The chain has TRBV9 and TRBJ2-3; 11 bases line up with TRBD2. The CDR3 totals 15 residues. CDR1 and CDR2 (germline): SGDLS, YYNGEE. V trimming: 6 bases; J trimming: 4 bases; junction bases outside the gene matches: 7. CDR3 protein: CASTVSGGAADTQYF. CDR3 nucleotide sequence: TGTGCCAGCACAGTTAGCGGGGGGGCCGCAGATACGCAGTATTTT. The variable domain in full, with the rest retrieved from reference TRBV9 and TRBJ2-3, is DSGVTQTPKHLITATGQRVTLRCSPRSGDLSVYWYQQSLDQGLQFLIQYYNGEERAKGNILERFSAQQFPDLHSELNLSSLELGDSALYFCASTVSGGAADTQYFGPGTRLTVL.

V is TRBV7-8 and J is TRBJ1-5; 7 bases line up with TRBD1. This CDR3 contains 14 residues. With 5 bases clipped from V and 3 bases from J, the junction kept 4 bases outside the gene matches. The germline V gene has CDR1 SGHVS and CDR2 FQNEAQ. CDR3 sequence reads: CASSPGQLNQPQHF. In DNA form, the CDR3 reads TGTGCCAGCAGCCCGGGACAGCTCAATCAGCCCCAGCATTTT.

This chain links TRBV6-6 with TRBJ1-4, with D possibly matching TRBD1 (6 bases). Germline lookup yields CDR1 MNHNY and CDR2 SVGAGI (reference sequence). The CDR3 length is 14 residues. Trimming removed 5 bases from V and 7 bases from J, with 14 bases in between. The CDR3, as DNA: TGTGCCAGCAGTACGGGGGGGCTCTTTGAAAAACTGTTTTTT. Amino acid sequence: CASSTGGLFEKLFF.

The table lists this clone with a few counts. The chain combines TRBV7-3 with TRBJ1-3; D is undetermined. This CDR3 spans 14 amino acids. CDR1 SGHTA and CDR2 FQGTGA come from the germline V gene. V was trimmed by 2 bases and J by 1 base, leaving 6 bases between them. The CDR3 here is CASSLVTSGNTIYF. CDR3 DNA: TGTGCCAGCAGCTTAGTGACATCTGGAAACACCATATATTTT.

This clone has a single count. This CDR3 is CAWRLEAGTHEQYF. In DNA form, the CDR3 reads TGTGCCTGGAGGCTCGAAGCGGGAACCCACGAGCAGTACTTC. This rearrangement joins TRBV30 to TRBJ2-7; 7 nucleotides align to TRBD2. There are 14 residues in the CDR3. From germline, CDR1 is GTSNPN and CDR2 SVGIG (reference sequence). The V segment lost 3 bases and the J segment 5 bases; nucleotides outside the gene matches: 10. Based on the CDR3 plus reference TRBV30 and TRBJ2-7, the full variable domain is SQTIHQWPATLVQPVGSPLSLECTVEGTSNPNLYWYRQAAGRGLQLLFYSVGIGQISSEVPQNLSASRPQDRQFILSSKKLLLSDSGFYLCAWRLEAGTHEQYFGPGTRLTVT.

Here the CDR3 DNA reads TGTGCCAGCAGATTAGCGGGGGGAACCTACAATGAGCAGTTCTTC. It translates to CASRLAGGTYNEQFF. The V gene is TRBV27, the J gene TRBJ2-1; 10 bases line up with TRBD2. This CDR3 comprises 15 residues. CDR1 and CDR2 (germline): MNHEY, SMNVEV (reference sequence). Losses at the gene ends were 6 bases for V and 2 bases for J; bases not matched to a gene: 4.

This chain joins TRBV28 and TRBJ2-1; TRBD2 matches at 13 bases. The CDR3 covers 16 residues. V was clipped by 6 bases and J by 7 bases; unmatched bases: 9. CDR1 and CDR2 (germline): MDHEN, SYDVKM. CDR3 protein: CASSSLGLAGLNEQFF. In nucleotides, the CDR3 is TGTGCCAGCAGCTCCCTGGGACTAGCGGGGTTGAATGAGCAGTTCTTC.

The J gene is TRBJ1-1, the V gene TRBV9; 9 nucleotides match TRBD1. J was trimmed by 0 bases and V by 0 bases; bases with no gene match: 3. CDR1 is SGDLS, CDR2 YYNGEE, per germline. This CDR3 contains 16 residues. The DNA of the CDR3 is TGTGCCAGCAGCGTAGGTGGGACAGGGCTGAACACTGAAGCTTTCTTT. It specifies CASSVGGTGLNTEAFF. Complete variable domain (other parts from reference TRBV9 and TRBJ1-1): DSGVTQTPKHLITATGQRVTLRCSPRSGDLSVYWYQQSLDQGLQFLIQYYNGEERAKGNILERFSAQQFPDLHSELNLSSLELGDSALYFCASSVGGTGLNTEAFFGQGTRLTVV.

CDR3 DNA sequence: TGTGCCAGCGTTAGCGGGAGCTCCTACAATGAGCAGTTCTTC. The encoded protein is CASVSGSSYNEQFF. The rearrangement links TRBV13 to TRBJ2-1; TRBD2 matches 9 bases. V gave up 8 bases and J gave up 0 bases; unmatched junction bases: 2. Germline V gene lookup returns CDR1 PRHDT and CDR2 FYEKMQ (reference sequence). CDR3 size: 14 residues. Drawing the rest from reference TRBV13 and TRBJ2-1, the complete variable domain is AAGVIQSPRHLIKEKRETATLKCYPIPRHDTVYWYQQGPGQDPQFLISFYEKMQSDKGSIPDRFSAQQFSDYHSELNMSSLELGDSALYFCASVSGSSYNEQFFGPGTRLTVL.

The V and J genes are TRBV10-1 and TRBJ2-4, with D possibly being TRBD2 (6 bases). This CDR3 contains 18 residues. The germline CDR1 and CDR2 sequences are WNHNN and SYGVQD (reference sequence). V lost 10 bases, J lost 1 base, and 26 bases lay in between. The CDR3 region has the DNA TGCGCCAACCGCCCGCGACTAGTAAATGTCAGGGCCAAAAACATTCAGTACTTC. Translation gives CANRPRLVNVRAKNIQYF.